Shown below are 12 T cell receptor beta chains from a single sample sequenced in a study of metastatic and nonmetastatic thyroid tumors (dated by TCRdb to 2018 to 2020). Library preparation was by PCR. Instrument on record: Illumina HiSeq 4000. The raw public reads went through TCRdb reprocessing: fastp at Q25, MiXCR clone calling, in-frame beta chains kept. This sample comprises 20,000 to 30,000 clones, 13% of them detected only once. Of the sample, 13% to 15% is held by the ten largest clones. No patient had received any treatment before thyroid surgery. Sample: blood. Source of these receptors: a female donor with papillary thyroid cancer or a benign thyroid nodule (not recorded which). Some clones in this sample may be carry-over from other donors' samples.

This clone occurred many times. The chain combines TRBV6-2 or TRBV6-3 with TRBJ1-2, with unresolved D. Germline assignment: CDR1 MNHEY and CDR2 SVGEGT. The V gene lost 6 bases and the J gene lost 7 bases, with 15 bases spanning the gap. The CDR3 totals 13 residues. CDR3 nucleotide sequence: TGTGCCAGCAGCCGTGGGAGCGCCGCTGGCTACACCTTC. It translates to CASSRGSAAGYTF.

Ten or more counts support this clone. This chain uses TRBV2 with TRBJ2-5, with a tentative D call TRBD2 (5 bases). Germline V gives CDR1 SNHLY, CDR2 FYNNEI. This CDR3 region has 13 residues. V was trimmed by 5 bases and J by 5 bases, leaving 12 bases between them. The CDR3 loop is CASSKEGRETQYF. The CDR3 region has the DNA TGTGCCAGCAGTAAAGAGGGCCGGGAGACCCAGTACTTC.

The chain employs TRBV6-1 and TRBJ2-7; TRBD1 matches 7 bases. V shed 5 bases, J shed 6 bases, and the junction held 7 bases outside the gene matches. This CDR3 spans 13 amino acids. Germline values: CDR1 MNHNS, CDR2 SASEGT. The CDR3 sequence is CASSPTGLVEQYF. The CDR3 DNA reads as TGTGCCAGCAGTCCGACAGGGCTGGTCGAGCAGTACTTC.

Within the sample, this clone is medium-sized. This chain joins TRBV30 and TRBJ2-1; TRBD2 is a possible D gene (6 bases). Germline V CDR1 and CDR2: GTSNPN, SVGIG (reference sequence). This CDR3 region has 13 residues. Trimming shortened V by 0 bases and J by 5 bases, and 8 bases separated the two germline ends. CDR3 protein: CAWSVGGNNEQFF. As DNA, the CDR3 is TGTGCCTGGAGTGTGGGCGGGAACAATGAGCAGTTCTTC.

This clone was observed at least ten times. This chain uses TRBV18 with TRBJ2-2; D may be TRBD1 (5 bases). Germline-derived CDR1 and CDR2 are KGHSH and LQKENI. Between the trimmed V and J ends, which lost 3 bases and 0 bases, there was a span of 14 bases. The CDR3 is made up of 17 amino acids. CDR3 loop: CASSPVVVTANTGELFF. The CDR3 DNA sequence: TGTGCCAGCTCACCGGTAGTAGTGACAGCGAACACCGGGGAGCTGTTTTTT.

This clone was detected ten times or more. The chain has TRBV9 and TRBJ2-7, with D perhaps matching TRBD2 (6 bases). V dropped 0 bases and J dropped 1 base, with 14 bases sitting between them. Germline loops: CDR1 SGDLS, CDR2 YYNGEE. This CDR3 contains 16 residues. The CDR3 here is CASSVGLEGSSYEQYF. CDR3 nucleotide sequence: TGTGCCAGCAGCGTAGGATTGGAGGGGTCGTCCTACGAGCAGTACTTC. Full variable domain (missing parts from reference TRBV9 and TRBJ2-7): DSGVTQTPKHLITATGQRVTLRCSPRSGDLSVYWYQQSLDQGLQFLIQYYNGEERAKGNILERFSAQQFPDLHSELNLSSLELGDSALYFCASSVGLEGSSYEQYFGPGTRLTVT.

This clone was observed many times. The CDR3 nucleotides are TGTGCCATCAGTGGATCACCAAATATAACAGGGGGCTACAATCAGCCCCAGCATTTT. It is translated as CAISGSPNITGGYNQPQHF. The chain has TRBV10-3 and TRBJ1-5, with 9 bases matching TRBD1. The CDR3 runs 19 residues. Germline V gene sequence: CDR1 ENHRY, CDR2 SYGVKD. Unmatched junction bases numbered 16, after V lost 4 bases and J lost 3 bases.

This clone was recorded at least ten times. Other DNA sequences in the same sample also yield this CDR3. The chain combines TRBV27 with TRBJ2-3; D may match TRBD1 or TRBD2 (6 bases each). The V gene's germline CDR1 is MNHEY and CDR2 SMNVEV (reference sequence). The V and J ends lost 3 bases and 6 bases respectively, with 22 bases between them. This CDR3 has 17 residues. In DNA, the CDR3 is TGTGCCAGCAGTTTGCGGTCCGGGGGCCGATTCACGGATACGCAGTATTTT. This translates into CASSLRSGGRFTDTQYF.

This clone appeared many times. V is TRBV6-5 and J is TRBJ2-1; possibly TRBD1 for D (6 bases). V lost 3 bases and J 0 bases, leaving 9 bases between the germline ends. From germline, CDR1 is MNHEY and CDR2 SVGAGI. The CDR3 is 15 residues long. The CDR3 loop is CASSYGGASYNEQFF. CDR3 sequence (DNA): TGTGCCAGCAGTTATGGGGGCGCCTCCTACAATGAGCAGTTCTTC.

This clone was counted many times. The chain has TRBV7-9 and TRBJ1-2; the D is unclear. Germline loops: CDR1 SEHNR, CDR2 FQNEAQ (reference sequence). V lost 2 bases and J lost 7, with 11 bases in between. This CDR3 has 13 amino acids. The CDR3 sequence is CASSLSAEIGYTF. The DNA for the CDR3 is TGTGCCAGCAGCTTAAGCGCGGAGATTGGCTACACCTTC.

This clone has at least ten counts. A read error may produce the germline difference seen at one junction end. This chain uses TRBV7-6 with TRBJ1-5; D is perhaps TRBD1 (6 bases). The CDR3 is made up of 17 amino acids. CDR1 and CDR2 from the germline V gene are SGHVS and FNYEAQ. For the CDR3, the DNA is TGTGCCGGCAGCTTAGGTGTAAGGGGGGCAGGCTATCAGCCCCAGCATTTT. It specifies CAGSLGVRGAGYQPQHF. The whole variable domain, remainder taken from reference TRBV7-6 and TRBJ1-5, is GAGVSQSPRYKVTKRGQDVALRCDPISGHVSLYWYRQALGQGPEFLTYFNYEAQQDKSGLPNDRFSAERPEGSISTLTIQRTEQRDSAMYRCAGSLGVRGAGYQPQHFGDGTRLSIL.

The rearrangement links TRBV29-1 to TRBJ1-2; TRBD1 agrees at 10 bases. CDR3 length: 13 amino acids. The germline V gene encodes CDR1 SQVTM and CDR2 ANQGSEA. Germline trimming cut 2 bases from V and 7 bases from J; bases unmatched to any gene: 4. CDR3 in amino acids: CSVEPGDRGGYTF. DNA for the CDR3: TGCAGCGTTGAACCAGGGGACAGGGGTGGCTACACCTTC. Complete variable domain (other parts from reference TRBV29-1 and TRBJ1-2): SAVISQKPSRDICQRGTSLTIQCQVDSQVTMMFWYRQQPGQSLTLIATANQGSEATYESGFVIDKFPISRPNLTFSTLTVSNMSPEDSSIYLCSVEPGDRGGYTFGSGTRLTVV.